These T cell receptor beta chains were read from a single sample in a study of vaccination effects on CD4 cells after COVID-19. Antigens of these TCRs are unknown. Sequenced by immunoSEQ multiplex PCR; TCRdb stores in-frame clones only, minus some. Of approximately 40,000 clones in the sample, under 70% were seen once. The material sequenced was CD4+ T cells from PBMCs cultured with SARS-CoV-2 spike peptides, taken before COVID-19 vaccination. These receptors all come from a human donor who received a COVID-19 vaccine. CDR3s include the opening cysteine and the closing phenylalanine or tryptophan. A D gene is named only where the DNA matches it firmly.

TRBJ2-3	-	TRBV5-1	CASSRDQSTDTQYF	TGCGCCAGCAGCCGAGACCAGTCCACAGATACGCAGTATTTT
TRBJ2-2	TRBD2	TRBV5-4	CASSFTSGWDTGELFF	TGTGCCAGCAGCTTTACTAGCGGTTGGGACACCGGGGAGCTGTTTTTT
TRBJ2-1	TRBD2	TRBV11-3	CASSRGFSGAPPYNEQFF	TGTGCCAGCAGCAGGGGGTTTAGCGGGGCCCCACCCTACAATGAGCAGTTCTTC
TRBJ1-2	TRBD1	TRBV29-1	CSASRTGDYGYTF	TGCAGCGCTTCCCGGACAGGGGACTATGGCTACACCTTC
TRBJ2-6	-	TRBV4-1	CASKGLGFSGANVLTF	TGCGCCAGCAAGGGACTGGGATTCTCTGGGGCCAACGTCCTGACTTTC
TRBJ2-5	-	TRBV4-3	CASSQELSETQYF	TGCGCCAGCAGCCAAGAACTGTCCGAGACCCAGTACTTC
TRBJ2-1	TRBD2	TRBV4-2	CASSQDRRREGRFNEQFF	TGTGCCAGCAGCCAAGATCGGAGACGGGAGGGCCGGTTCAATGAGCAGTTCTTC
TRBJ2-7	TRBD2	TRBV28	CASSLGGVKSYEQYF	TGTGCCAGCAGTTTGGGGGGGGTGAAGTCCTACGAGCAGTACTTC
TRBJ2-1	TRBD1	TRBV2	CASMWTGRSYNEQFF	TGTGCCAGCATGTGGACAGGCCGGTCCTACAATGAGCAGTTCTTC
TRBJ2-7	-	TRBV27	CASSTSGTTSTEQYF	TGTGCCAGCAGTACCTCCGGGACGACATCCACCGAGCAGTACTTC
TRBJ1-6	-	TRBV27	CASSLSIWGANNSPLHF	TGTGCCAGCAGTTTATCGATCTGGGGGGCGAATAATTCACCCCTCCACTTT